This entry is about one T cell receptor (beta chain). The length of the CDR3 is 16 residues. V lost 0 bases to trimming and J lost 5 bases, with 17 bases between them. Looked up from germline, CDR1 is SGDLS and CDR2 is YYNGEE. TCRdb reanalysed the 5' RACE reads using MiXCR and keeps one entry per CDR3 protein. This sample carries 280,000 or so distinct CDR3 sequences, approximately 8.4% of them seen once, and the ten largest clones take about 20%. This specimen comes from a study of T-cell memory formation after mild COVID-19. Sample: PBMCs or a T cell subset sorted from them (not recorded which). The chain is built from TRBV9 and TRBJ2-5, with D perhaps given as TRBD1 or TRBD2 (5 bases each). The receptor comes from a man aged 18 to 35 who had mild COVID-19 (a few samples of this study predate the infection). Cell type and time point are not known. CDR3 bases: TGTGCCAGCAGCGTAGGGGGACCGGGGCAAGTGGAGACCCAGTACTTC. Its protein is CASSVGGPGQVETQYF.